Listed below are T cell receptor beta chains from one sample, sequenced in a study of cytomegalovirus exposure and HLA in healthy donors. Some clones are missing from TCRdb's copy, which holds only in-frame ones; the method was immunoSEQ multiplex PCR. The sample table includes 90,000 to 130,000 clones. Sequenced sample: PBMCs. The receptors originated from a man aged 40-49 years in good health and CMV-seropositive. Both conserved end residues are part of each CDR3. The order of the fields is D gene, J gene, V gene, CDR3 DNA, CDR3 protein. The D gene is left open where the match is weak.

. | TRBJ2-2 | TRBV9 | TGTGCCAGCAGCTCCGACTTGAACACCGGGGAGCTGTTTTTT | CASSSDLNTGELFF
. | TRBJ2-1 | TRBV9 | TGTGCCAGCAGCGTAGTTAGCTGGGATGAGCAGTTCTTC | CASSVVSWDEQFF
. | TRBJ1-1 | TRBV27 | TGTGCCAGCAGTTCTTCCTACAGAGCTTTCTTT | CASSSSYRAFF
TRBD2 | TRBJ2-3 | TRBV4-1 | TGCGCCAGCAGCCAGGGGACTAGCATTTCAGATACGCAGTATTTT | CASSQGTSISDTQYF
TRBD2 | TRBJ2-7 | TRBV5-1 | TGCGCCAGCAGCTTGAGTGGTTTAGCGGGAGCCGATCCTTACTACGAGCAGTACTTC | CASSLSGLAGADPYYEQYF
TRBD1 | TRBJ1-4 | TRBV9 | TGTGCCAGCAGCGTTGACAGGGCACCTAATGAAAAACTGTTTTTT | CASSVDRAPNEKLFF
TRBD2 | TRBJ2-7 | TRBV14 | TGTGCCAGCAGCCAGGTAACTTCTGCTAGCGGCTGGTCCTACGAGCAGTACTTC | CASSQVTSASGWSYEQYF
. | TRBJ2-3 | TRBV5-1 | TGCGCCAGCAGCTTGGTGGGCTGGACAGATACGCAGTATTTT | CASSLVGWTDTQYF
TRBD2 | TRBJ2-3 | TRBV7-6 | TGTGCCAGCAGCTTACGGGAGGGGCTAGATACGCAGTATTTT | CASSLREGLDTQYF
. | TRBJ1-2 | TRBV2 | TGTGCCAGCAGTGAAGGGGAAGCTATGGGGCAGGGTGGCTATGGCTACACCTTC | CASSEGEAMGQGGYGYTF
. | TRBJ2-5 | TRBV13 | TGTGCCAGCAGCTTCAGGGTACAAGAGACCCAGTACTTC | CASSFRVQETQYF
. | TRBJ2-7 | TRBV7-8 | TGTGCCAGCAGCTCATGGGGCGGGGGCCTTGTATCCCACGAGCAGTACTTC | CASSSWGGGLVSHEQYF
TRBD1 | TRBJ1-2 | TRBV27 | TGTGCCAGCAGCCCCGGGACAGGGCTTGTCGGCTACACCTTC | CASSPGTGLVGYTF
TRBD2 | TRBJ2-3 | TRBV7-8 | TGTGCCAGCAGCTCTTTTAGACTAGCGGGAGTGGGAGGTACGCAGTATTTT | CASSSFRLAGVGGTQYF
. | TRBJ1-1 | TRBV5-4 | TGTGCCAGCAGCTTTGGTGAGGGTGAAGCTTTCTTT | CASSFGEGEAFF
TRBD1 | TRBJ2-7 | TRBV13 | TGTGCCAGCAGCCCCGGGACAGAGATTTACGAGCAGTACTTC | CASSPGTEIYEQYF
. | TRBJ2-3 | TRBV29-1 | TGCAGCGTTGAGAGGCGGGGTGGCACAGATACGCAGTATTTT | CSVERRGGTDTQYF
TRBD2 | TRBJ2-1 | TRBV4-1 | TGCGCCAGCAGCCAAGATGCGACTAGCGTTTACAATGAGCAGTTCTTC | CASSQDATSVYNEQFF
. | TRBJ2-7 | TRBV25-1 | TGTGCCAGCAGGGACACCCCCTACGAGCAGTACTTC | CASRDTPYEQYF
. | TRBJ1-1 | TRBV5-1 | TGCGCCAGCAGCTTGGTCCCTCGTCGTCAACAGGGTGACACTGAAGCTTTCTTT | CASSLVPRRQQGDTEAFF
TRBD2 | TRBJ2-2 | TRBV30 | TGTGCCTGGAGTCCCCTGGGTGCGGGAGGAGAAACCGGGGAGCTGTTTTTT | CAWSPLGAGGETGELFF
TRBD1 | TRBJ2-7 | TRBV28 | TGTGCCAGCAGCAAACCCGGGACAGTGCCCTACGAGCAGTACTTC | CASSKPGTVPYEQYF
. | TRBJ2-4 | TRBV7-2 | TGTGCCAGCAGCAGGGACTCCCCTAAAAACATTCAGTACTTC | CASSRDSPKNIQYF
TRBD1 | TRBJ1-2 | TRBV28 | TGTGCCAGCAGCTCTCCAGGGGGCGAGAACTATGGCTACACCTTC | CASSSPGGENYGYTF
. | TRBJ2-6 | TRBV6-5 | TGTGCCACAGGACAGCTCTCTGGGGCCAACGTCCTGACTTTC | CATGQLSGANVLTF
TRBD2 | TRBJ2-3 | TRBV27 | TGTGCCAGCACACCCCAAGCGGGGCCTCAGTATTTT | CASTPQAGPQYF
. | TRBJ2-3 | TRBV21-1 | TGTGCCAGCAGCTCACAACGGGGACTCACCACAGATACGCAGTATTTT | CASSSQRGLTTDTQYF
TRBD1 | TRBJ1-5 | TRBV19 | TGTGCCAGTAATACCCGGGACAGGGTAAATCAGCCCCAGCATTTT | CASNTRDRVNQPQHF
TRBD2 | TRBJ2-7 | TRBV30 | TGTGCCTGGAGGGTGACTAGCGGAGCATACGAGCAGTACTTC | CAWRVTSGAYEQYF
. | TRBJ2-7 | TRBV21-1 | TGTGCCAGCAGCAAGGTTGCTGGGCCCCTTATCTACGAGCAGTACTTC | CASSKVAGPLIYEQYF
. | TRBJ2-3 | TRBV6-1 | TGTGCCAGCAGTGAAGCGGCTGGCGGGTGGATCACAGATACGCAGTATTTT | CASSEAAGGWITDTQYF
. | TRBJ2-6 | TRBV27 | TGTGCCAGCAGTTATCAGGGAACTGGGGCCAACGTCCTGACTTTC | CASSYQGTGANVLTF
. | TRBJ2-2 | TRBV7-9 | TGTGCCAGCAGAAATTCGGGACAGAACACCGGGGAGCTGTTTTTT | CASRNSGQNTGELFF
. | TRBJ1-3 | TRBV28 | TGTGCCAGCAGTTCGATCCCGCCCAGGGAGGCAGGAAACACCATATATTTT | CASSSIPPREAGNTIYF
. | TRBJ2-1 | TRBV28 | TGTGCCAGCAGGCTCGGGGGTTCCTACAATGAGCAGTTCTTC | CASRLGGSYNEQFF
TRBD1 | TRBJ1-1 | TRBV2 | TGTGCCAGCAGTGACGCTGACAGGGGAAATGGGTATCCTGAAGCTTTCTTT | CASSDADRGNGYPEAFF
TRBD1 | TRBJ1-2 | TRBV20-1 | TGCAGGCACAGGGGTCCGGAAGGCTACACCTTC | CRHRGPEGYTF
. | TRBJ1-1 | TRBV28 | TGTGCCAGCGTTACAGGAGCCTTGAACACTGAAGCTTTCTTT | CASVTGALNTEAFF
. | TRBJ1-1 | TRBV11-1 | TGTGCCAGCAGTCGTAAACGGGGGACCGAAGCTTTCTTT | CASSRKRGTEAFF
. | TRBJ1-5 | TRBV28 | TGTGCCAGCAGCCCGACTGTTGGTTTTAATCAGCCCCAGCATTTT | CASSPTVGFNQPQHF